The present entry profiles one T cell receptor beta chain with its context. Generated by immunoSEQ multiplex PCR, the TCRdb table keeps only in-frame clones and is missing some. Of 150,000 to 200,000 clones listed, 91% are singletons. This sample was taken from a study of control samples from healthy donors and cancer patients. Trimming left V 0 bases short and J 7 bases short, with 12 bases between. CDR3 length: 14 amino acids. Germline CDR1 and CDR2: SGHDN and FVKESK. Sequenced material: blood. The TCR comes from a woman aged 25 to 39 in good health. The gene calls are TRBV14 and TRBJ1-1; D is possibly TRBD1 (5 bases). The CDR3 DNA sequence: TGTGCCAGCAGCCAAGAGTTGCGGCAGGGTGAAGCTTTCTTT. It codes for CASSQELRQGEAFF. Combining the CDR3 with reference TRBV14 and TRBJ1-1 gives the whole variable domain EAGVTQFPSHSVIEKGQTVTLRCDPISGHDNLYWYRRVMGKEIKFLLHFVKESKQDESGMPNNRFLAERTGGTYSTLKVQPAELEDSGVYFCASSQELRQGEAFFGQGTRLTVV.